This TCR beta chain was recovered during a study of blood T cell repertoires in COVID-19. The CDR3 is 12 residues long. Trimming left V 3 bases short and J 9 bases short, with 12 bases between. Per the germline V gene, CDR1 is SGHTA and CDR2 is FQGNSA. Original methodology: Reference gene primer amplification gave nucleated cell count estimates. The method was immunoSEQ multiplex PCR; TCRdb's version includes in-frame clones alone and lacks a portion of them. V and J calls plus clone size are reproduced from that table; the DNA served to infer D and trimming. The sample carries 290,000 or so clones, approximately 86% recorded once.

The TCR comes from a woman aged 18-29 years who had recovered from COVID-19. The gene calls are TRBV7-2 and TRBJ2-7; tentatively, D is TRBD1 (5 bases). Sample: PBMCs or T cells enriched from blood (not recorded which). Written as DNA, the CDR3 is TGTGCCAGCAGCTTGGGGCGCAACCCGCAGTACTTC. Its protein product is CASSLGRNPQYF.